Following are 26 T cell receptor beta chains from one sample sequenced in a study of cytomegalovirus exposure and HLA in healthy donors. PCR primers comprised 60 Vbeta and 13 Jbeta primers. Libraries were prepared by immunoSEQ multiplex PCR; TCRdb keeps only in-frame clonotypes and omits some of them. The data contain around 140,000 clones, 82% of them seen just once; the ten biggest clones take up roughly 8%. Sequenced: PBMCs. These receptors were obtained from a woman in her forties or fifties in good health and CMV-seropositive.

The sample holds a few counts of this clone. V usage is TRBV9 and J usage is TRBJ2-7, with D tentatively TRBD2 (6 bases). V shed 3 bases and J shed 2 bases, with 12 bases lying between them. The CDR3 sequence is 14 residues long. Germline CDR1 and CDR2: SGDLS and YYNGEE. The CDR3 reads CASSEGGHPYEQYF. CDR3 coding DNA: TGTGCCAGCAGCGAGGGAGGACACCCCTACGAGCAGTACTTC.

A remark on this clone: Different DNA sequences within this sample yield the same CDR3. V gene TRBV5-1 combines with J gene TRBJ2-1; possible D gene TRBD1, 6 bases. V lost 0 bases, J lost 2 bases, and 9 bases lay in between. CDR3 size: 15 residues. Germline assignment: CDR1 SGHRS and CDR2 YFSETQ. CDR3 in DNA: TGCGCCAGCAGCTTGGGGGGGACAACCTACAATGAGCAGTTCTTC. Residues: CASSLGGTTYNEQFF.

The chain links TRBV5-1 to TRBJ1-1; the match to TRBD1 covers 7 bases. This CDR3 has 17 amino acids. CDR1 is SGHRS and CDR2 is YFSETQ in the germline V gene. The V gene end was trimmed by 3 bases and the J gene end by 1 base; junction bases not matched to a gene: 12. CDR3 amino acids: CASSWPQGEARNTEAFF. CDR3 sequence (DNA): TGCGCCAGCAGCTGGCCCCAGGGGGAAGCGAGGAACACTGAAGCTTTCTTT.

In regard to this clone: The junction and the germline gene differ at one end; a read error may be behind it. The rearrangement uses TRBV7-2 and TRBJ1-2, with TRBD1 matching over 7 bases. The CDR3 has 17 amino acids. CDR1 and CDR2 from the germline V gene are SGHTA and FQGNSA. CDR3 nucleotides: TGTGCCAGCAGCTTAGCTCTCGACGGGACAGCAAGCTATGTCTACACCTTC. Translation gives CASSLALDGTASYVYTF.

This clone showed up just once. The chain recombines TRBV7-8 with TRBJ1-2; no clear D gene. Per germline, CDR1 SGHVS and CDR2 FQNEAQ. The CDR3 has 13 amino acids. V was cut by 1 base and J by 7 bases, with 10 bases left in between. The CDR3 protein is CASSLGGSVGYTF. DNA for the CDR3: TGTGCCAGCAGCTTAGGAGGGTCTGTTGGCTACACCTTC.

This sequence joins TRBV19 and TRBJ1-1; 7 bases align to TRBD1. Trimming removed 3 bases from V and 4 bases from J; junction bases left unmatched: 8. CDR1 is LNHDA, CDR2 SQIVND, per germline (reference sequence). The CDR3 consists of 15 residues. DNA of the CDR3: TGTGCCAGTAGTATCCTTCAGGGGGTAGGCACTGAAGCTTTCTTT. Translation: CASSILQGVGTEAFF.

This rearrangement joins TRBV7-9 to TRBJ2-1, with D possibly being TRBD1 (6 bases). V was shortened by 6 bases and J by 4 bases, with 10 bases between the two germline ends. The CDR3 totals 13 residues. From germline, CDR1 is SEHNR and CDR2 FQNEAQ (reference sequence). In nucleotides, the CDR3 is TGTGCCAGCAGTGATGGACAGTACAATGAGCAGTTCTTC. Translated, it gives CASSDGQYNEQFF.

The chain combines TRBV5-6 with TRBJ1-2; 7 bases agree with TRBD1. J lost 3 bases, V lost 1 base, and 6 bases had no gene match. Germline V gives CDR1 SGHDT, CDR2 YYEEEE. The CDR3 runs to 15 residues. DNA of the CDR3: TGTGCCAGCAGCTTGAACTCAGGGGGATACTATGGCTACACCTTC. This encodes CASSLNSGGYYGYTF. The complete variable domain, with remaining parts taken from reference TRBV5-6 and TRBJ1-2, reads DAGVTQSPTHLIKTRGQQVTLRCSPKSGHDTVSWYQQALGQGPQFIFQYYEEEERQRGNFPDRFSGHQFPNYSSELNVNALLLGDSALYLCASSLNSGGYYGYTFGSGTRLTVV.

This chain connects TRBV5-1 to TRBJ2-7; D ambiguous. The CDR3 is made up of 13 amino acids. CDR1 and CDR2 from the germline V gene are SGHRS and YFSETQ. Trimming shortened V by 4 bases and J by 0 bases, and 8 bases separated the two germline ends. For the CDR3, the DNA is TGCGCCAGCAGCACGGCGGACTCCTACGAGCAGTACTTC. It specifies CASSTADSYEQYF. Filled out from reference TRBV5-1 and TRBJ2-7, the complete variable domain reads KAGVTQTPRYLIKTRGQQVTLSCSPISGHRSVSWYQQTPGQGLQFLFEYFSETQRNKGNFPGRFSGRQFSNSRSEMNVSTLELGDSALYLCASSTADSYEQYFGPGTRLTVT.

V usage is TRBV29-1 and J usage is TRBJ2-5, with D unresolved. Germline values: CDR1 SQVTM, CDR2 ANQGSEA. The CDR3 totals 10 residues. Trimming removed 4 bases from V and 2 bases from J, with 2 bases in between. The CDR3 DNA reads as TGCAGCGTTGCACAAGAGACCCAGTACTTC. Residues: CSVAQETQYF.

This sequence joins TRBV6-6 and TRBJ1-3; TRBD1 might be the D (6 bases). Trimming removed 5 bases from V and 15 bases from J, with 14 bases in between. Germline-derived CDR1 and CDR2 are MNHNY and SVGAGI (reference sequence). The CDR3 loop spans 11 amino acids. This CDR3 is CASSLNRDTYF. CDR3 DNA sequence: TGTGCCAGCAGTCTAAACCGGGACACATATTTT.

This chain links TRBV11-2 with TRBJ1-2, with 9 bases lining up with TRBD1. Germline CDR1 SGHAT, CDR2 FQNNGV. V lost 0 bases to trimming and J lost 6 bases; unmatched junction nucleotides: 17. The CDR3 length is 19 residues. The CDR3: CASSLDRYRTGEGLDGYTF. CDR3 DNA: TGTGCCAGCAGCTTAGATAGATACAGGACAGGGGAGGGCCTCGATGGCTACACCTTC.

The chain combines TRBV5-4 with TRBJ1-1; D gene uncertain. V shed 1 base and J shed 1 base, with 5 bases lying between them. Per germline, CDR1 SGHNT and CDR2 YYREEE (reference sequence). This CDR3 region has 13 residues. CDR3 sequence reads: CASSLFRNTEAFF. The CDR3 DNA reads as TGTGCCAGCAGCTTGTTCCGGAACACTGAAGCTTTCTTT.

The chain couples TRBV5-1 to TRBJ1-4; perhaps TRBD1 as D (6 bases). V lost 4 bases and J lost 0, with 13 bases in between. The CDR3 contains 16 residues. Germline V lookup: CDR1 SGHRS, CDR2 YFSETQ. CDR3 residues: CASSPGHEATNEKLFF. CDR3 coding DNA: TGCGCCAGCAGCCCGGGACATGAGGCAACTAATGAAAAACTGTTTTTT. The full variable domain, completed using reference TRBV5-1 and TRBJ1-4, is KAGVTQTPRYLIKTRGQQVTLSCSPISGHRSVSWYQQTPGQGLQFLFEYFSETQRNKGNFPGRFSGRQFSNSRSEMNVSTLELGDSALYLCASSPGHEATNEKLFFGSGTQLSVL.

The chain joins TRBV6-1 to TRBJ2-5; 10 nucleotides match TRBD1. The CDR3 loop spans 16 amino acids. Unmatched junction bases numbered 8, after V lost 2 bases and J lost 5 bases. Germline assignment: CDR1 MNHNS and CDR2 SASEGT. The CDR3 region has the DNA TGTGCCAGCAGTGAACGGGGATGGACAGGGGGTGAGACCCAGTACTTC. Translating it yields CASSERGWTGGETQYF.

This clone has just one count. The chain links TRBV6-4 to TRBJ1-6, with TRBD1 identical over 7 bases. The length of the CDR3 is 15 residues. Trimming removed 6 bases from V and 7 bases from J; junction bases left unmatched: 9. CDR1 and CDR2 (germline): MRHNA, SNTAGT. CDR3 DNA sequence: TGTGCCAGCAGGATCAACCGGGACAGCAATTCACCCCTCCACTTT. Its protein product is CASRINRDSNSPLHF.

This chain connects TRBV9 to TRBJ2-7, with unresolved D. This CDR3 contains 13 residues. The germline V gene encodes CDR1 SGDLS and CDR2 YYNGEE. Deletions cut 2 bases from V and 3 bases from J, with 9 bases between. As DNA, the CDR3 is TGTGCCAGCAGCGTTCCTAATAGCTACGAGCAGTACTTC. Translating gives CASSVPNSYEQYF.

The chain carries TRBV5-1 and TRBJ2-5; D remains unclear. Trimming left V 1 base short and J 2 bases short, with 9 bases between. CDR3 length: 14 amino acids. Germline CDR1 and CDR2: SGHRS and YFSETQ. This CDR3 is CASSLLTGQETQYF. The CDR3 nucleotides read TGCGCCAGCAGCTTGTTGACTGGGCAAGAGACCCAGTACTTC.

This clone turned up a few times. The rearrangement uses TRBV15 and TRBJ2-3; D is perhaps TRBD1 (5 bases). The CDR3 is 15 amino acids. Germline values: CDR1 LNHNV, CDR2 YYDKDF (reference sequence). V was trimmed by 0 bases and J by 3 bases, leaving 10 bases between them. CDR3 nucleotide sequence: TGTGCCACCAGCAGAGATCGCCAGGGTACAGATACGCAGTATTTT. The encoded protein is CATSRDRQGTDTQYF.

The V gene is TRBV5-4, the J gene TRBJ2-3, with TRBD2 matching 12 bases. Germline loops: CDR1 SGHNT, CDR2 YYREEE (reference sequence). CDR3 length: 15 residues. Trimming removed 6 bases from V and 4 bases from J; junction bases left unmatched: 6. CDR3 region: CASTTSGRRSDTQYF. The CDR3 DNA reads TGTGCCAGCACGACTAGCGGGAGAAGATCAGATACGCAGTATTTT.

V usage is TRBV7-9 and J usage is TRBJ2-7; tentatively, D is TRBD1 (5 bases). The CDR3 spans 14 residues. V was trimmed by 2 bases and J by 2 bases, leaving 10 bases between them. Germline lookup yields CDR1 SEHNR and CDR2 FQNEAQ (reference sequence). CDR3 protein: CASSLTTGTYEQYF. As DNA, the CDR3 is TGTGCCAGCAGCTTAACAACAGGAACCTACGAGCAGTACTTC. The whole variable domain, remainder taken from reference TRBV7-9 and TRBJ2-7, is DTGVSQNPRHKITKRGQNVTFRCDPISEHNRLYWYRQTLGQGPEFLTYFQNEAQLEKSRLLSDRFSAERPKGSFSTLEIQRTEQGDSAMYLCASSLTTGTYEQYFGPGTRLTVT.

The V and J genes are TRBV5-6 and TRBJ1-2, with D maybe TRBD1 (5 bases). Trimming removed 0 bases from V and 4 bases from J, with 10 bases in between. The CDR3 contains 14 residues. The germline CDR1 and CDR2 sequences are SGHDT and YYEEEE. The CDR3 DNA sequence: TGTGCCAGCAGCTTGGGGAGACAGAGCTATGGCTACACCTTC. This translates into CASSLGRQSYGYTF. Full variable domain (missing parts from reference TRBV5-6 and TRBJ1-2): DAGVTQSPTHLIKTRGQQVTLRCSPKSGHDTVSWYQQALGQGPQFIFQYYEEEERQRGNFPDRFSGHQFPNYSSELNVNALLLGDSALYLCASSLGRQSYGYTFGSGTRLTVV.

This chain connects TRBV25-1 to TRBJ2-1; D may be TRBD2 (5 bases). Trimming shortened V by 3 bases and J by 7 bases, and 13 bases separated the two germline ends. This CDR3 has 14 amino acids. Germline assignment: CDR1 MGHDK and CDR2 SYGVNS. CDR3 amino acids: CASSDRTRGNEQFF. The CDR3 nucleotides read TGTGCCAGCAGTGATCGGACCCGAGGGAATGAGCAGTTCTTC. Combining the CDR3 with reference TRBV25-1 and TRBJ2-1 gives the whole variable domain EADIYQTPRYLVIGTGKKITLECSQTMGHDKMYWYQQDPGMELHLIHYSYGVNSTEKGDLSSESTVSRIRTEHFPLTLESARPSHTSQYLCASSDRTRGNEQFFGPGTRLTVL.

This chain joins TRBV10-3 and TRBJ1-2; maybe TRBD1 (6 bases). With 1 base removed from V and 6 bases from J, the gap between germline ends came to 21 bases. This CDR3 region has 17 residues. Germline V gene sequence: CDR1 ENHRY, CDR2 SYGVKD. The CDR3 loop reads CAISEFYPLTGQNGYTF. The DNA for the CDR3 is TGTGCCATCAGTGAGTTTTACCCCCTGACAGGCCAAAATGGCTACACCTTC.

The rearrangement joins TRBV5-5 to TRBJ1-5; TRBD1 matches at 7 bases. CDR1 is SGHKS and CDR2 is YYEKEE in the germline V gene (reference sequence). V lost 4 bases, J lost 4 bases, and 8 bases stayed unmatched. The CDR3 spans 15 residues. CDR3 nucleotide sequence: TGTGCCAGCAGCCTCCGACAGGGTCCGAATCAGCCCCAGCATTTT. Translating gives CASSLRQGPNQPQHF.

The chain links TRBV6-5 to TRBJ2-1, with TRBD1 as a possible D gene (5 bases). The CDR3 extends over 13 amino acids. Germline values: CDR1 MNHEY, CDR2 SVGAGI. Trimming stripped 4 bases from V and 4 bases from J, with 8 bases between. CDR3 coding DNA: TGTGCCAGCAGTTCGACAGCTTACAATGAGCAGTTCTTC. This codes for CASSSTAYNEQFF.